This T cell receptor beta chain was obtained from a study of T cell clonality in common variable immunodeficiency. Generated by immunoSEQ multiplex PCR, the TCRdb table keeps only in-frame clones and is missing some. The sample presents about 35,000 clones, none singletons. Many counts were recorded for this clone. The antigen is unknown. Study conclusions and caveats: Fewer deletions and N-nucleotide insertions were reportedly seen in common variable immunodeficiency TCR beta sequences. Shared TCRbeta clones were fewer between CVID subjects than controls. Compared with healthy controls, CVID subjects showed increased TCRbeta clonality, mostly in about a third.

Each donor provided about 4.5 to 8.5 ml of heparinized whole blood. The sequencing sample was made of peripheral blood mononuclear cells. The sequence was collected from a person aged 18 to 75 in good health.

The sequenced part of the CDR3 DNA is TGTGCCAGCAGCCAAGGTTCCGGACGGACATATGGC. As protein: CASSQGSGRTYG. The entire CDR3 is CASSQGSGRTYGYTF. This rearrangement joins TRBV14 to TRBJ1-2, with D tentatively TRBD1 (5 bases). The CDR3 goes on 3 residues after the read ends, and that part is filled in from the germline J gene. Germline V lookup: CDR1 SGHDN, CDR2 FVKESK. Trimming took 1 base from V and 5 from J, leaving 14 bases between them. The CDR3 totals 15 residues.